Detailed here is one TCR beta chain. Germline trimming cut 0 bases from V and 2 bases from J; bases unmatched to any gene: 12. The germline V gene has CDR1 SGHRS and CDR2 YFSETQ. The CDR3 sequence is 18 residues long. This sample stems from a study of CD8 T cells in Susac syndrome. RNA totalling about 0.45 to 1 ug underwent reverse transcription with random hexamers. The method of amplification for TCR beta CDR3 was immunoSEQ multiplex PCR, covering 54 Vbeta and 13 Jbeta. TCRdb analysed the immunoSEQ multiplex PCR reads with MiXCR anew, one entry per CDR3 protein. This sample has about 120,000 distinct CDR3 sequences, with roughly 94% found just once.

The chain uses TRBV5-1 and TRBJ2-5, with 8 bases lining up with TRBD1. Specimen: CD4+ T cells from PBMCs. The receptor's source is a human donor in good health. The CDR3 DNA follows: TGCGCCAGCAGCTTGGGGTATCGGCCGGACAGGGAACAAGAGACCCAGTACTTC. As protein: CASSLGYRPDREQETQYF.